This entry lists 27 T cell receptor beta chains sequenced from one sample in a study of CD8+CD57+ T cells in acquired aplastic anemia (dated 2018 in TCRdb). Patients chosen for sequencing had shown expansion of CD8+CD57+ cells by flow cytometry. Instrument on record: Illumina HiSeq 2000. Genomic DNA was used as template for profiling of TCR beta VDJ combinations and CDR3 sequences. TCRdb reran the public reads through fastp at Q25 and MiXCR, keeping productive beta chains. Rows are unified per CDR3 protein, each entry keeping the most common DNA and genes. The sample has roughly 500,000 distinct CDR3 sequences on record, around 30% of them singletons. The top ten clonotypes cover about 0.8% of the sample. Sequences were obtained from sorted CD4+, CD8+, or CD8+CD57+ T cells (not recorded which) from PBMCs. All receptors derive from a human donor with aplastic anemia.

The chain employs TRBV7-8 and TRBJ1-3, with TRBD1 matching over 7 bases. In germline, CDR1 is SGHVS, CDR2 FQNEAQ. This CDR3 is 16 amino acids long. After removal of 5 bases from V and 0 bases from J, the junction contained 7 bases not matched to a gene. CDR3 loop: CASSVVTGDSGNTIYF. The CDR3 DNA sequence: TGTGCCAGCAGCGTCGTAACAGGGGACTCTGGAAACACCATATATTTT.

This clonotype was seen only a few times. The rearrangement uses TRBV4-2 and TRBJ1-3, with D unclear. Germline V gene lookup returns CDR1 LGHNA and CDR2 YNFKEQ. This CDR3 region has 14 residues. Trimming left V 4 bases short and J 4 bases short, with 11 bases between. The CDR3 reads CASSPVFDGNTIYF. CDR3 in DNA: TGTGCCAGCAGCCCTGTTTTTGACGGAAACACCATATATTTT.

The chain uses TRBV30 and TRBJ2-7; possible D gene TRBD2, 6 bases. Per the germline V gene, CDR1 is GTSNPN and CDR2 is SVGIG (reference sequence). The length of the CDR3 is 15 residues. Trimming removed 2 bases at V and 2 bases at J, with 16 bases between. The CDR3 loop is CAWSKGVGGPYEQYF. The CDR3 DNA follows: TGTGCCTGGAGTAAAGGTGTGGGAGGCCCCTACGAGCAGTACTTC.

This clonotype came up a few times. The chain carries TRBV19 and TRBJ2-1, with 10 positions matching TRBD2. CDR3 size: 15 residues. Germline loops: CDR1 LNHDA, CDR2 SQIVND (reference sequence). V trimming: 10 bases; J trimming: 4 bases; junction bases outside the gene matches: 10. DNA of the CDR3: TGTGCCACCAAAGTGGTAGCGGGGGGATACAATGAGCAGTTCTTC. This encodes CATKVVAGGYNEQFF.

This clonotype was seen more than once but under ten times. The chain employs TRBV20-1 and TRBJ2-2; 10 positions match TRBD2. Germline CDR1 DFQATT, CDR2 SNEGSKA (reference sequence). CDR3 length: 16 amino acids. V was clipped by 0 bases and J by 1 base; unmatched bases: 2. The CDR3 DNA sequence: TGCAGTGCTAGAGAAGCTAGCGGGGGGAACACCGGGGAGCTGTTTTTT. This translates into CSAREASGGNTGELFF.

This clonotype was seen a single time. The chain couples TRBV28 to TRBJ2-7; TRBD2 might be the D (5 bases). Germline CDR1 is MDHEN and CDR2 is SYDVKM. The CDR3 has 11 amino acids. The V end was cut by 10 bases, the J end by 6 bases, with 13 bases between. The CDR3 spells CANSQGGEQYF. The CDR3 DNA is TGTGCCAACAGCCAAGGAGGCGAGCAGTACTTC.

This clonotype was seen at least ten times. V is TRBV29-1 and J is TRBJ2-1; 7 nucleotides match TRBD1. In germline, CDR1 is SQVTM, CDR2 ANQGSEA. CDR3 length: 13 residues. J was trimmed by 6 bases and V by 5 bases; bases with no gene match: 7. The CDR3 bases are TGCAGCGTTATTCACAGGGGTCTCAATGAGCAGTTCTTC. This translates into CSVIHRGLNEQFF.

CDR3: CASSELLGQGAAYEQYF. CDR3 DNA sequence: TGTGCCAGCAGTGAATTGTTAGGACAGGGGGCGGCCTACGAGCAGTACTTC. This chain uses TRBV25-1 with TRBJ2-7; 11 bases fit TRBD1. V shed 1 base, J shed 2 bases, and the junction held 7 bases outside the gene matches. Germline CDR1 is MGHDK and CDR2 is SYGVNS. This CDR3 region has 17 residues.

This clonotype has more than one count but fewer than ten. The V and J genes are TRBV19 and TRBJ2-2, with D maybe TRBD1 (6 bases). The CDR3 extends over 15 amino acids. The ends were cut back, 2 bases at V and 0 bases at J, with 7 bases in the middle. Germline V gene lookup returns CDR1 LNHDA and CDR2 SQIVND (reference sequence). The CDR3 is CASSIRTANTGELFF. The CDR3, as DNA: TGTGCCAGTAGTATAAGGACAGCGAACACCGGGGAGCTGTTTTTT.

This clonotype was seen ten or more times. CDR3 DNA sequence: TGTGCCAGCTCACGGCGGAGGGCGCTTGAAAAACTGTTTTTT. As protein: CASSRRRALEKLFF. The chain joins TRBV12-3 or TRBV12-4 to TRBJ1-4; D not resolved. This CDR3 has 14 amino acids. Trimming left V 8 bases short and J 7 bases short, with 17 bases between.

This clonotype has ten or more counts. CDR3 coding DNA: TGCAGTGCTAGAGGGGGGCTGGAGGAGCAGTACTTC. As protein: CSARGGLEEQYF. This chain connects TRBV20-1 to TRBJ2-7, with D perhaps TRBD1 (6 bases). CDR3 size: 12 residues. The ends were cut back, 1 base at V and 7 bases at J, with 11 bases in the middle. Looked up from germline, CDR1 is DFQATT and CDR2 is SNEGSKA (reference sequence).

The table lists this clonotype with many counts. The chain has TRBV19 and TRBJ2-7; D is perhaps TRBD2 (5 bases). In germline, CDR1 is LNHDA, CDR2 SQIVND (reference sequence). This CDR3 is 15 amino acids long. Deletions cut 1 base from V and 3 bases from J, with 13 bases between. The CDR3 nucleotides are TGTGCCAGTAGTATAGGAGGCTCCGGAGGCTACGAGCAGTACTTC. Translation: CASSIGGSGGYEQYF.

The chain recombines TRBV2 with TRBJ2-7; no reliable D call. This CDR3 comprises 15 residues. Germline V lookup: CDR1 SNHLY, CDR2 FYNNEI. With 8 bases removed from V and 2 bases from J, the gap between germline ends came to 19 bases. The CDR3, as DNA: TGTGCCAGCGTTGTAGGAGCAGGTCGGGCCTACGAGCAGTACTTC. This sequence encodes CASVVGAGRAYEQYF.

This clonotype has at least ten counts. The V call is TRBV2, the J call TRBJ1-2, with unresolved D. The CDR3 covers 10 residues. From germline, CDR1 is SNHLY and CDR2 FYNNEI. Trimming pared 2 bases from V and 5 bases from J, leaving 0 bases between. The CDR3 is CASSEYGYTF. The CDR3 nucleotides are TGTGCCAGCAGTGAATATGGCTACACCTTC.

This clonotype has only a few counts. The rearrangement joins TRBV20-1 to TRBJ2-1, with D uncertain. CDR3 length: 13 amino acids. CDR1 and CDR2 (germline): DFQATT, SNEGSKA (reference sequence). Trimming stripped 3 bases from V and 7 bases from J, with 13 bases between. CDR3 DNA: TGCAGTGCTAGTCTGGTTTCCATGAATGAGCAGTTCTTC. This encodes CSASLVSMNEQFF.

This clonotype came up a few times. The chain has TRBV19 and TRBJ2-3, with 8 bases that match TRBD1. The CDR3 has 14 residues. The germline V gene encodes CDR1 LNHDA and CDR2 SQIVND (reference sequence). The ends lost 6 bases at V and 4 bases at J; junction bases unmatched: 6. CDR3 in DNA: TGTGCCAGTAGCCCCACAGGGGGTTCAGATACGCAGTATTTT. It translates to CASSPTGGSDTQYF.

The genes are TRBV6-1 and TRBJ1-3; no clear D gene. The germline gives CDR1 MNHNS, CDR2 SASEGT. The CDR3 contains 16 residues. V dropped 5 bases and J dropped 7 bases, with 21 bases sitting between them. The chain's CDR3 is CASSQQVIISRNTIYF. In nucleotides, the CDR3 is TGTGCCAGCAGTCAGCAGGTTATAATTTCTCGGAACACCATATATTTT.

The V and J genes are TRBV7-3 and TRBJ2-2; maybe TRBD2 (5 bases). Germline V lookup: CDR1 SGHTA, CDR2 FQGTGA. V was trimmed by 5 bases and J by 0 bases, leaving 13 bases between them. CDR3 size: 16 residues. Here the CDR3 reads CASSLVRAANTGELFF. The CDR3 DNA sequence: TGTGCCAGCAGCCTAGTTAGAGCGGCGAACACCGGGGAGCTGTTTTTT.

J is TRBJ1-2 and V is TRBV2; 7 nucleotides line up with TRBD1. The CDR3 contains 13 residues. V was pared by 2 bases and J by 8 bases, with 5 bases of the junction left unmatched. The germline V gene encodes CDR1 SNHLY and CDR2 FYNNEI. The CDR3 sequence is CASSEQGVWGYTF. In DNA form, the CDR3 reads TGTGCCAGCAGTGAACAGGGGGTTTGGGGCTACACCTTC.

This clonotype was picked up one time. V usage is TRBV30 and J usage is TRBJ2-7; maybe TRBD2 (6 bases). CDR1 is GTSNPN and CDR2 is SVGIG in the germline V gene (reference sequence). The CDR3 covers 14 residues. Trimming removed 0 bases at V and 1 base at J, with 10 bases between. CDR3 nucleotide sequence: TGTGCCTGGAGTGTACTCGGGGGATCCTACGAGCAGTACTTC. Residues: CAWSVLGGSYEQYF. The complete variable domain, with remaining parts taken from reference TRBV30 and TRBJ2-7, reads SQTIHQWPATLVQPVGSPLSLECTVEGTSNPNLYWYRQAAGRGLQLLFYSVGIGQISSEVPQNLSASRPQDRQFILSSKKLLLSDSGFYLCAWSVLGGSYEQYFGPGTRLTVT.

This clonotype has ten or more counts. The genes are TRBV28 and TRBJ1-6, with D unresolved. CDR1 is MDHEN and CDR2 is SYDVKM in the germline V gene. V shed 5 bases and J shed 9 bases, with 14 bases lying between them. The CDR3 has 14 amino acids. The chain's CDR3 is CASSPDPPGSPLHF. CDR3 bases: TGTGCCAGCAGTCCGGACCCCCCGGGTTCACCCCTCCACTTT.

In regard to this clonotype: Its ends do not fully match the called genes, so a read error is possible. The rearrangement uses TRBV19 and TRBJ1-4; TRBD1 might be the D (6 bases). The germline V gene encodes CDR1 LNHDA and CDR2 SQIVND (reference sequence). The CDR3 consists of 17 residues. The CDR3 DNA is TGTGCCAGTAGTATATATGGAACAGGGCGTGCTAATGAAAAACTGGTTTTT. Residues: CASSIYGTGRANEKLVF.

The chain joins TRBV19 to TRBJ1-5; no firm D call. The CDR3 contains 19 residues. V was pared by 6 bases and J by 1 base, with 25 bases between. Looked up from germline, CDR1 is LNHDA and CDR2 is SQIVND (reference sequence). The CDR3 DNA follows: TGTGCCAGTAGCGGACCAATCCAAAGACGGAGACTAAGCAATCAGCCCCAGCATTTT. Protein product: CASSGPIQRRRLSNQPQHF.

This chain uses TRBV19 with TRBJ1-1, with D possibly being TRBD1 (6 bases). The CDR3 runs to 13 residues. V shed 5 bases and J shed 3 bases, with 10 bases lying between them. The germline gives CDR1 LNHDA, CDR2 SQIVND (reference sequence). The CDR3 spells CASSVGGHTEAFF. The DNA for the CDR3 is TGTGCCAGTAGTGTCGGGGGGCACACTGAAGCTTTCTTT. Based on the CDR3 plus reference TRBV19 and TRBJ1-1, the full variable domain is DGGITQSPKYLFRKEGQNVTLSCEQNLNHDAMYWYRQDPGQGLRLIYYSQIVNDFQKGDIAEGYSVSREKKESFPLTVTSAQKNPTAFYLCASSVGGHTEAFFGQGTRLTVV.

The sample holds a few counts of this clonotype. J is TRBJ1-4 and V is TRBV20-1; a possible D gene is TRBD1 (5 bases). Germline CDR1 DFQATT, CDR2 SNEGSKA (reference sequence). The CDR3 runs to 15 residues. Trimming removed 3 bases from V and 8 bases from J, with 19 bases in between. CDR3 loop: CSASDKHPRDEKLFF. The CDR3 bases are TGCAGTGCTAGCGACAAACACCCGAGGGACGAAAAACTGTTTTTT.

This clonotype was counted only a few times. A much more abundant neighbour one base away suggests this may be a read error. The chain has TRBV20-1 and TRBJ1-2; 7 nucleotides align to TRBD1. Germline V gene data show CDR1 as DFQATT and CDR2 as SNEGSKA (reference sequence). The junction had 7 bases not matched to a gene; V was cut back by 4 bases and J by 5 bases. The CDR3 extends over 13 amino acids. CDR3 protein: CSATPRRGYGYTF. The CDR3 nucleotides are TGCAGTGCTACCCCTCGCAGGGGGTATGGCTACACCTTC.

The J gene is TRBJ1-2, the V gene TRBV24-1; D might be TRBD1 (5 bases). This CDR3 spans 15 amino acids. Trimming left V 0 bases short and J 3 bases short, with 10 bases between. Per the germline V gene, CDR1 is KGHDR and CDR2 is SFDVKD. The CDR3 protein is CATSDLPGRDYGYTF. In DNA form, the CDR3 reads TGTGCCACCAGTGATTTGCCGGGGCGCGACTATGGCTACACCTTC.